The 32 T cell receptor beta chains reported below all come from one sample, sequenced in a study of patients and donors after allogeneic stem cell transplantation (dated by TCRdb to 2019 to 2021). Receptors were amplified or captured by RT-PCR. The reads were generated on a NextSeq 550. TCRdb cleaned the public reads at Q25 with fastp, built clones with MiXCR and kept in-frame beta chains. Here each entry gathers all rows of one CDR3 protein and keeps the most common genes and DNA. The sample table holds around 200,000 distinct CDR3 sequences, of which 38% were seen once. Of the sample, around 10% falls within the top ten clones. The sequenced sample consisted of blood, either unsorted or a sorted T cell fraction (not recorded which). The receptors stem from a human donor who was either an allogeneic HSCT recipient or a stem cell or donor lymphocyte infusion donor (not recorded which). It is not recorded whose cells these are; they may come from a transplant donor.

This clonotype was recorded once. V usage is TRBV20-1 and J usage is TRBJ2-2, with 7 bases matching TRBD1. From germline, CDR1 is DFQATT and CDR2 SNEGSKA (reference sequence). Unmatched junction bases numbered 5, after V lost 7 bases and J lost 0 bases. The CDR3 has 14 residues. The CDR3 is CSVSGTANTGELFF. The CDR3, as DNA: TGCAGTGTATCCGGGACAGCGAACACCGGGGAGCTGTTTTTT.

This chain uses TRBV10-3 with TRBJ2-3, with 9 bases aligning to TRBD2. This CDR3 is built from 17 residues. CDR1 and CDR2 from the germline V gene are ENHRY and SYGVKD. Trimming cost V 0 bases and J 3 bases; bases outside gene matches: 7. CDR3 protein: CAISESVASGVTDTQYF. In DNA form, the CDR3 reads TGTGCCATCAGTGAGTCAGTCGCTAGCGGGGTAACAGATACGCAGTATTTT.

This chain uses TRBV6-5 with TRBJ2-7; D is perhaps TRBD1 (5 bases). With 6 bases removed from V and 7 bases from J, the gap between germline ends came to 13 bases. The CDR3 has 12 residues. From germline, CDR1 is MNHEY and CDR2 SVGAGI. The CDR3: CASSPGFGEQYF. The DNA for the CDR3 is TGTGCCAGCAGCCCAGGGTTTGGGGAGCAGTACTTC.

There are a few counts of this clonotype. V and J are TRBV5-4 and TRBJ1-6; 11 bases line up with TRBD1. CDR1 SGHNT and CDR2 YYREEE come from the germline V gene (reference sequence). The CDR3 spans 15 residues. V shed 4 bases, J shed 9 bases, and the junction held 6 bases outside the gene matches. CDR3 amino acids: CASSPRTGGVSPLHF. CDR3 bases: TGTGCCAGCAGCCCTCGGACAGGGGGCGTTTCACCCCTCCACTTT. Together with reference TRBV5-4 and TRBJ1-6, the CDR3 gives the full variable domain: ETGVTQSPTHLIKTRGQQVTLRCSSQSGHNTVSWYQQALGQGPQFIFQYYREEENGRGNFPPRFSGLQFPNYSSELNVNALELDDSALYLCASSPRTGGVSPLHFGNGTRLTVT.

A few counts support this clonotype. This chain connects TRBV4-1 to TRBJ1-5; perhaps TRBD1 as D (5 bases). The V end was cut by 2 bases, the J end by 8 bases, with 13 bases between. The CDR3 totals 14 residues. Germline lookup yields CDR1 MGHRA and CDR2 YSYEKL. The CDR3 sequence: CASSQSGSIEPQHF. Written as DNA, the CDR3 is TGCGCCAGCAGCCAATCAGGGAGTATTGAGCCCCAGCATTTT.

Ten or more counts support this clonotype. The V gene is TRBV28, the J gene TRBJ1-4; D may be TRBD1 (5 bases). Per the germline V gene, CDR1 is MDHEN and CDR2 is SYDVKM. This CDR3 region has 14 residues. The V gene lost 5 bases and the J gene lost 8 bases, with 15 bases spanning the gap. The CDR3 is CASSLGGSREKLFF. The DNA for the CDR3 is TGTGCCAGCAGTCTGGGGGGAAGTCGGGAAAAACTGTTTTTT.

Only a few counts were recorded for this clonotype. The chain links TRBV27 to TRBJ1-4, with 9 bases that match TRBD1. Trimming removed 7 bases from V and 8 bases from J; junction bases left unmatched: 14. This CDR3 is 16 amino acids long. CDR1 is MNHEY and CDR2 is SMNVEV in the germline V gene (reference sequence). The CDR3 DNA follows: TGTGCCAGCACCGACAGGGGGTTTCCCGAGTACGAAAAACTGTTTTTT. Protein sequence: CASTDRGFPEYEKLFF.

The chain recombines TRBV7-2 with TRBJ1-1; D gene unclear. Germline V gene sequence: CDR1 SGHTA, CDR2 FQGNSA. CDR3 length equals 13 residues. V was clipped by 5 bases and J by 5 bases, with 12 bases between them. For the CDR3, the DNA is TGTGCCAGCAGCGCTACACAGCTTACTGAAGCTTTCTTT. The encoded protein is CASSATQLTEAFF.

This chain uses TRBV11-2 with TRBJ1-2, with a tentative D call TRBD1 (5 bases). Trimming removed 5 bases at V and 4 bases at J, with 20 bases between. The germline CDR1 and CDR2 sequences are SGHAT and FQNNGV. The CDR3 has 16 amino acids. CDR3 DNA: TGTGCCAGCAGCCCCCGAGACAGATGGAACTCCTATGGCTACACCTTC. Translation: CASSPRDRWNSYGYTF.

This rearrangement joins TRBV20-1 to TRBJ1-1; D may be TRBD1 (5 bases). There are 11 residues in the CDR3. CDR1 is DFQATT, CDR2 SNEGSKA, per germline (reference sequence). The DNA of the CDR3 is TGCAGCGCTGGGGGAAGTACTGAAGCTTTCTTT. Translating gives CSAGGSTEAFF.

This clonotype was picked up a small number of times. V gene TRBV5-1 combines with J gene TRBJ1-6; 8 positions agree with TRBD1. In germline, CDR1 is SGHRS, CDR2 YFSETQ. This CDR3 has 15 residues. V lost 5 bases and J lost 5; bases outside the gene matches: 6. CDR3 nucleotide sequence: TGCGCCAGCAGAGCAAGACAGGGGCATAATTCACCCCTCCACTTT. As protein: CASRARQGHNSPLHF.

V usage is TRBV7-6 and J usage is TRBJ1-2, with D perhaps matching TRBD1 (5 bases). CDR3 size: 15 residues. The V gene's germline CDR1 is SGHVS and CDR2 FNYEAQ. Deletions cut 8 bases from V and 5 bases from J, with 21 bases between. The CDR3 DNA reads TGTGCCAGCGGGGGAATCATGGCAGGGCGATATGGCTACACCTTC. It specifies CASGGIMAGRYGYTF.

There are a few counts of this clonotype. The V and J genes are TRBV20-1 and TRBJ2-7, with 11 bases fitting TRBD1. Germline trimming cut 2 bases from V and 3 bases from J; bases unmatched to any gene: 6. CDR1 and CDR2 from the germline V gene are DFQATT and SNEGSKA (reference sequence). This CDR3 comprises 15 residues. The CDR3 is CSARQPGQGGYEQYF. CDR3 DNA sequence: TGCAGTGCTAGACAGCCGGGACAGGGGGGCTACGAGCAGTACTTC.

V is TRBV7-2 and J is TRBJ1-1; D might be TRBD1 (6 bases). V shed 4 bases and J shed 4 bases, with 10 bases lying between them. CDR3 length equals 13 residues. Germline CDR1 reads SGHTA; CDR2 reads FQGNSA. Here the CDR3 DNA reads TGTGCCAGCAGCTACCGGGGGGCCACTGAAGCTTTCTTT. Protein product: CASSYRGATEAFF.

A few counts support this clonotype. This chain connects TRBV20-1 to TRBJ2-2; 8 positions match TRBD2. The junction had 4 bases not matched to a gene; V was cut back by 6 bases and J by 1 base. There are 14 residues in the CDR3. Looked up from germline, CDR1 is DFQATT and CDR2 is SNEGSKA (reference sequence). The CDR3 protein is CSAILAENTGELFF. CDR3 DNA: TGCAGTGCCATACTAGCGGAGAACACCGGGGAGCTGTTTTTT.

The V and J genes are TRBV10-2 and TRBJ2-5; a weak D match, TRBD1 (6 bases). CDR3 size: 13 residues. CDR1 and CDR2 from the germline V gene are WSHSY and SAAADI. Trimming pared 5 bases from V and 5 bases from J, leaving 12 bases between. This CDR3 reads CASSLDSLETQYF. CDR3 in DNA: TGCGCCAGCAGTCTGGACAGCTTGGAGACCCAGTACTTC.

The chain recombines TRBV27 with TRBJ1-5, with D uncertain. The CDR3 length is 13 residues. The V end lost 3 bases, the J end lost 5 bases, and 8 bases lay between the germline ends. CDR1 and CDR2 (germline): MNHEY, SMNVEV (reference sequence). Here the CDR3 DNA reads TGTGCCAGCAGTTTGGGCGTATATCAGCCCCAGCATTTT. As protein: CASSLGVYQPQHF.

In its sample, this clonotype was seen a few times. The V and J genes are TRBV20-1 and TRBJ1-1, with D possibly matching TRBD1 (5 bases). The CDR3 extends over 14 amino acids. Germline V gene sequence: CDR1 DFQATT, CDR2 SNEGSKA (reference sequence). Trimming took off 5 bases at V and 4 bases at J, with 17 bases between the two ends. The CDR3 region is CSAQIGHFSTEAFF. The CDR3 region has the DNA TGCAGTGCTCAGATAGGACATTTTAGCACTGAAGCTTTCTTT.

This clonotype was picked up one time. The chain has TRBV12-3 or TRBV12-4 and TRBJ2-3, with 9 nucleotides matching TRBD1. V dropped 5 bases and J dropped 5; count of bases not matched to a gene: 11. The CDR3 has 16 amino acids. CDR3 nucleotides: TGTGCCAGCAGTCCGCTCTGGGACAGGGTTGAAGATACGCAGTATTTT. Amino acids: CASSPLWDRVEDTQYF.

This clonotype turned up a few times. V usage is TRBV7-6 and J usage is TRBJ1-1; D gene unclear. The CDR3 contains 16 residues. The V and J ends lost 5 bases and 3 bases respectively, with 19 bases between them. Germline CDR1 reads SGHVS; CDR2 reads FNYEAQ. The CDR3 DNA is TGTGCCAGCAGCCCTGTGGGAGGACCAAGGGACACTGAAGCTTTCTTT. As protein: CASSPVGGPRDTEAFF.

The rearrangement uses TRBV3-1 and TRBJ1-6, with TRBD1 as a possible D gene (5 bases). The CDR3 sequence is 15 residues long. Trimming took off 1 base at V and 7 bases at J, with 11 bases between the two ends. The germline V gene encodes CDR1 LGHDT and CDR2 YNNKEL (reference sequence). The CDR3 DNA sequence: TGTGCCAGCAGCCAAGGTGGGCAGGGAAATTCACCCCTCCACTTT. Translating it yields CASSQGGQGNSPLHF.

The chain combines TRBV28 with TRBJ2-3; no firm D call. V was pared by 3 bases and J by 0 bases, with 7 bases between. The CDR3 runs 14 residues. Germline values: CDR1 MDHEN, CDR2 SYDVKM. This CDR3 reads CASSFLDSTDTQYF. The CDR3, as DNA: TGTGCCAGCAGTTTCCTTGACAGCACAGATACGCAGTATTTT.

This clonotype was counted many times. The chain combines TRBV12-3 or TRBV12-4 with TRBJ1-2, with 7 bases lining up with TRBD1. V shed 6 bases and J 4 bases; nucleotides not matched to a gene: 5. This CDR3 contains 13 residues. In DNA form, the CDR3 reads TGTGCCAGCAGCCGGGACAGACGCTATGGCTACACCTTC. Protein product: CASSRDRRYGYTF.

The chain has TRBV7-9 and TRBJ2-7; D gene uncertain. The germline V gene encodes CDR1 SEHNR and CDR2 FQNEAQ (reference sequence). The CDR3 consists of 11 residues. Trimming stripped 6 bases from V and 7 bases from J, with 10 bases between. The CDR3 coding sequence is TGTGCCAGCAGTTCGTCTGGAGAGCAGTACTTC. Its protein product is CASSSSGEQYF.

The rearrangement uses TRBV12-3 or TRBV12-4 and TRBJ1-5; D may be TRBD1 (5 bases). V gave up 3 bases and J gave up 4 bases, with 10 bases separating them. The CDR3 is 14 amino acids. The DNA of the CDR3 is TGTGCCAGCAGTTTCGGGGGTTGGAATCAGCCCCAGCATTTT. This translates into CASSFGGWNQPQHF.

In its sample, this clonotype was seen a few times. This rearrangement joins TRBV9 to TRBJ1-6; D is unresolved. V was clipped by 1 base and J by 6 bases, with 8 bases between them. The CDR3 loop spans 14 amino acids. Germline CDR1 and CDR2: SGDLS and YYNGEE. The DNA of the CDR3 is TGTGCCAGCAGCGTACAAGGGATTAATTCACCCCTCCACTTT. Translation gives CASSVQGINSPLHF.

This clonotype showed up just a few times. The V call is TRBV3-1, the J call TRBJ1-2; D possibly corresponds to TRBD1 (6 bases). Germline V gene sequence: CDR1 LGHDT, CDR2 YNNKEL (reference sequence). The V gene lost 4 bases and the J gene lost 8 bases, with 11 bases spanning the gap. The CDR3 sequence is 12 residues long. CDR3 amino acids: CASSPGEGGYTF. CDR3 sequence (DNA): TGTGCCAGCAGCCCAGGGGAGGGGGGCTACACCTTC.

This rearrangement joins TRBV3-1 to TRBJ2-5, with TRBD1 matching 7 bases. Trimming took 0 bases from V and 5 from J; bases not matched to a gene: 6. The CDR3 consists of 15 residues. CDR1 is LGHDT and CDR2 is YNNKEL in the germline V gene (reference sequence). CDR3 sequence: CASSQDRGGRETQYF. The CDR3 DNA is TGTGCCAGCAGCCAAGATAGAGGGGGCCGGGAGACCCAGTACTTC.

In its sample, this clonotype was seen a few times. The CDR3 DNA reads TGCGCCAGCAGGGGAGGCACCCTGAACACCGGGGAGCTGTTTTTT. It specifies CASRGGTLNTGELFF. This rearrangement joins TRBV5-1 to TRBJ2-2; TRBD2 is a possible D gene (6 bases). CDR1 is SGHRS, CDR2 YFSETQ, per germline. V lost 5 bases and J 1 base, leaving 12 bases between the germline ends. CDR3 length: 15 amino acids. The full variable domain, its missing parts supplied by reference TRBV5-1 and TRBJ2-2, is KAGVTQTPRYLIKTRGQQVTLSCSPISGHRSVSWYQQTPGQGLQFLFEYFSETQRNKGNFPGRFSGRQFSNSRSEMNVSTLELGDSALYLCASRGGTLNTGELFFGEGSRLTVL.

This clonotype was found a few times. This sequence joins TRBV5-1 and TRBJ2-3; D ambiguous. Trimming pared 0 bases from V and 3 bases from J, leaving 5 bases between. Germline V lookup: CDR1 SGHRS, CDR2 YFSETQ. The CDR3 consists of 13 residues. DNA of the CDR3: TGCGCCAGCAGCTTGGTCCCTACAGATACGCAGTATTTT. Translated, it gives CASSLVPTDTQYF.

In this sample, this clonotype turned up a few times. The chain joins TRBV18 to TRBJ1-2, with 8 bases identical to TRBD1. CDR3 size: 13 residues. Losses at the gene ends were 5 bases for V and 6 bases for J; bases not matched to a gene: 5. Germline CDR1 reads KGHSH; CDR2 reads LQKENI. The CDR3 is CASSAGQGHGYTF. The CDR3 DNA reads TGTGCCAGCTCAGCAGGACAGGGTCATGGCTACACCTTC.

The V and J genes are TRBV27 and TRBJ2-3; D ambiguous. From germline, CDR1 is MNHEY and CDR2 SMNVEV (reference sequence). V lost 6 bases to trimming and J lost 2 bases, with 15 bases between them. The CDR3 is made up of 15 amino acids. The CDR3 DNA reads TGTGCCAGCAGAGGTTACTCCCGGCCCACAGATACGCAGTATTTT. Its translation: CASRGYSRPTDTQYF.